Shown below are 16 T cell receptor beta chains from a single sample sequenced in a study of T cell responses to AZD1222 COVID-19 vaccine. The data were produced by immunoSEQ multiplex PCR, yet TCRdb's version contains in-frame clones alone and is incomplete. Counted here are roughly 120,000 clones, roughly 92% occurring once; the ten biggest clones make up 2% to 2.5%. This specimen was peripheral blood, taken 28 days after the second AZD1222 dose. The receptors derive from an adult who received the AZD1222 COVID-19 vaccine.

The chain has TRBV6-5 and TRBJ2-5; TRBD2 agrees at 10 bases. The junction had 7 bases not matched to a gene; V was cut back by 4 bases and J by 2 bases. Germline assignment: CDR1 MNHEY and CDR2 SVGAGI. The CDR3 runs to 16 residues. CDR3 protein: CASSSRIAGGQETQYF. The CDR3, as DNA: TGTGCCAGCAGTTCCCGGATAGCGGGGGGACAAGAGACCCAGTACTTC.

The chain employs TRBV28 and TRBJ2-7, with D unresolved. Trimming removed 1 base at V and 3 bases at J, with 7 bases between. This CDR3 contains 13 residues. The V gene's germline CDR1 is MDHEN and CDR2 SYDVKM. The CDR3 nucleotides read TGTGCCAGCAGTTTATCGGTAAACTACGAGCAGTACTTC. Protein sequence: CASSLSVNYEQYF. Full variable domain (missing parts from reference TRBV28 and TRBJ2-7): DVKVTQSSRYLVKRTGEKVFLECVQDMDHENMFWYRQDPGLGLRLIYFSYDVKMKEKGDIPEGYSVSREKKERFSLILESASTNQTSMYLCASSLSVNYEQYFGPGTRLTVT.

The J gene is TRBJ2-2, the V gene TRBV18, with TRBD1 identical over 7 bases. The J segment lost 3 bases and the V segment lost 3 bases, leaving 7 bases of the junction unmatched. The CDR3 spans 16 residues. Germline CDR1 reads KGHSH; CDR2 reads LQKENI. CDR3 sequence: CASSPITGADTGELFF. DNA of the CDR3: TGTGCCAGCTCACCTATAACAGGGGCGGACACCGGGGAGCTGTTTTTT.

The chain carries TRBV6-5 and TRBJ2-7, with a tentative D call TRBD2 (6 bases). The germline V and J ends were trimmed by 4 bases and 0 bases, with 10 bases remaining between them. Germline lookup yields CDR1 MNHEY and CDR2 SVGAGI. CDR3 size: 14 residues. The DNA for the CDR3 is TGTGCCAGCAGTTCCGCCGGGAGCTCCTACGAGCAGTACTTC. Amino acid sequence: CASSSAGSSYEQYF.

This clone has just a few counts. This chain links TRBV10-3 with TRBJ1-1; possible D gene TRBD1, 6 bases. CDR3 length: 13 amino acids. Trimming cost V 8 bases and J 0 bases, with 10 bases left between them. Germline CDR1 reads ENHRY; CDR2 reads SYGVKD. CDR3 in amino acids: CAIWPGVNTEAFF. The DNA of the CDR3 is TGTGCCATCTGGCCAGGGGTGAACACTGAAGCTTTCTTT.

The V call is TRBV18, the J call TRBJ2-7; 7 bases match TRBD1. V shed 2 bases, J shed 2 bases, and the junction held 3 bases outside the gene matches. Germline lookup yields CDR1 KGHSH and CDR2 LQKENI. This CDR3 spans 14 amino acids. CDR3 amino acids: CASSPKQGPYEQYF. Written as DNA, the CDR3 is TGTGCCAGCTCACCAAAACAGGGGCCCTACGAGCAGTACTTC.

Regarding this clone: Other DNA sequences in the sample encode the same CDR3. This sequence joins TRBV5-5 and TRBJ1-3; D unclear. Germline lookup yields CDR1 SGHKS and CDR2 YYEKEE (reference sequence). The length of the CDR3 is 15 residues. The germline V and J ends were trimmed by 0 bases and 0 bases, with 7 bases remaining between them. The CDR3: CASSLDGDSGNTIYF. In DNA form, the CDR3 reads TGTGCCAGCAGCTTGGACGGAGACTCTGGAAACACCATATATTTT.

The rearrangement uses TRBV19 and TRBJ2-1; 11 bases agree with TRBD2. Germline assignment: CDR1 LNHDA and CDR2 SQIVND (reference sequence). This CDR3 has 15 amino acids. The junction had 4 bases not matched to a gene; V was cut back by 3 bases and J by 6 bases. CDR3 residues: CASSMLAGGLNEQFF. The CDR3 DNA sequence: TGTGCCAGTAGTATGCTAGCGGGGGGTCTCAATGAGCAGTTCTTC.

In the case of this clone: One junction end disagrees with the germline gene, perhaps due to a read error. This sequence joins TRBV7-7 and TRBJ2-5, with TRBD2 identical over 7 bases. Germline loops: CDR1 SSHAT, CDR2 FNYEAQ (reference sequence). The CDR3 is 17 residues long. The CDR3 DNA follows: TGTGCTAGCAGCTTAAGGGGCGGGGGAGCACTTCAAGAGACCCAGTACTTC. Translation: CASSLRGGGALQETQYF.

The rearrangement joins TRBV2 to TRBJ2-7, with 7 nucleotides matching TRBD1. The trim removed 4 bases at V and 3 bases at J, leaving 0 bases unmatched. Germline CDR1 SNHLY, CDR2 FYNNEI. The CDR3 totals 12 residues. DNA of the CDR3: TGTGCCAGCAGTGGGGACAGCTACGAGCAGTACTTC. Translating gives CASSGDSYEQYF.

This chain joins TRBV19 and TRBJ1-6; D ambiguous. V was cut by 2 bases and J by 9 bases, with 17 bases left in between. This CDR3 comprises 16 residues. CDR1 and CDR2 from the germline V gene are LNHDA and SQIVND (reference sequence). This CDR3 reads CASSIFWLLHVSPLHF. The CDR3 nucleotides read TGTGCCAGTAGTATATTTTGGTTGCTGCACGTTTCACCCCTCCACTTT.

The chain uses TRBV3-1 (or the pseudogene TRBV3-2) and TRBJ1-3; 8 bases match TRBD1. The CDR3 consists of 17 residues. The ends lost 0 bases at V and 4 bases at J; junction bases unmatched: 8. Germline V gene sequence: CDR1 LGHDT, CDR2 YNNKEL (reference sequence). Here the CDR3 reads CASSQDDPGQGGNTIYF. The CDR3 DNA reads as TGTGCCAGCAGCCAAGATGATCCCGGACAGGGAGGAAACACCATATATTTT.

The chain joins TRBV2 to TRBJ2-7; TRBD1 might be the D (5 bases). Per the germline V gene, CDR1 is SNHLY and CDR2 is FYNNEI. V shed 3 bases and J shed 7 bases, with 7 bases lying between them. The CDR3 has 11 amino acids. The CDR3 sequence is CASSEAGEQYF. The CDR3 nucleotides are TGTGCCAGCAGTGAGGCAGGGGAGCAGTACTTC.

The J gene is TRBJ1-4, the V gene TRBV11-2, with a tentative D call TRBD1 (5 bases). Germline V gene sequence: CDR1 SGHAT, CDR2 FQNNGV. This CDR3 region has 15 residues. The V gene lost 3 bases and the J gene lost 0 bases, with 8 bases spanning the gap. The CDR3 spells CASSLAGTTNEKLFF. The CDR3, as DNA: TGTGCCAGCAGCTTGGCAGGGACAACTAATGAAAAACTGTTTTTT.

The J gene is TRBJ1-4, the V gene TRBV6-5, with a tentative D call TRBD1 (6 bases). Germline V lookup: CDR1 MNHEY, CDR2 SVGAGI. The V gene lost 6 bases and the J gene lost 5 bases, with 7 bases spanning the gap. CDR3 length: 12 amino acids. For the CDR3, the DNA is TGTGCCAGCAGCGACAGGAATGAAAAACTGTTTTTT. It is translated as CASSDRNEKLFF.

V gene TRBV28 combines with J gene TRBJ1-2, with unresolved D. Germline CDR1 reads MDHEN; CDR2 reads SYDVKM. Trimming pared 2 bases from V and 5 bases from J, leaving 9 bases between. CDR3 size: 13 residues. The CDR3 bases are TGTGCCAGCAGTTTAAACGGATTATATGGCTACACCTTC. Its translation: CASSLNGLYGYTF.